Listed below are T cell receptor beta chains from one sample, sequenced in a study of T cell responses to AZD1222 COVID-19 vaccine. The protocol was immunoSEQ multiplex PCR, while the TCRdb copy is restricted to in-frame clones and leaves out a portion. The sample shows 65,000 to 90,000 clones, 86% of them seen only once. Material: peripheral blood, obtained on day 0 of AZD1222 vaccination. These receptors all stem from an adult in good health. The CDR3 runs from the conserved cysteine through the conserved F or W. D genes are given only for firm matches. Clone size is not always given. Where it is, it says once, few, many or a class for expanded clones.

abundance: few; d_gene: NA; j_gene: TRBJ2-5; len: 12; v_gene: TRBV19; CDR3nt: TGTGCCAGTAGTCGCTTAGGGGAGACCCAGTACTTC; CDR3aa: CASSRLGETQYF
abundance: NA; d_gene: TRBD1; j_gene: TRBJ2-5; len: 13; v_gene: TRBV28; CDR3nt: TGTGCCAGCAGGGACAGGGCCCAAGAGACCCAGTACTTC; CDR3aa: CASRDRAQETQYF
abundance: NA; d_gene: NA; j_gene: TRBJ1-5; len: 15; v_gene: TRBV4-1; CDR3nt: TGCGCCAGCAGCCAAGATAAGACTCCTTGGGGGGCCCAGCATTTT; CDR3aa: CASSQDKTPWGAQHF
abundance: NA; d_gene: NA; j_gene: TRBJ1-5; len: 15; v_gene: TRBV28; CDR3nt: TGTGCCAGCAGCCCACCCGGGATTAGCAATCAGCCCCAGCATTTT; CDR3aa: CASSPPGISNQPQHF
abundance: NA; d_gene: TRBD1; j_gene: TRBJ1-5; len: 15; v_gene: TRBV18; CDR3nt: TGTGCCAGCTCCCGAGGACAGGTGGAACATCAGCCCCAGCATTTT; CDR3aa: CASSRGQVEHQPQHF
abundance: NA; d_gene: TRBD1; j_gene: TRBJ2-7; len: 16; v_gene: TRBV19; CDR3nt: TGTGCCAGTAGTATGGGACAGCCCCATAGTTACTACGAGCAGTACTTC; CDR3aa: CASSMGQPHSYYEQYF
abundance: NA; d_gene: TRBD1; j_gene: TRBJ1-1; len: 15; v_gene: TRBV19; CDR3nt: TGTGCCAGTACTCTAGGGGGCGCGGTGAACACTGAAGCTTTCTTT; CDR3aa: CASTLGGAVNTEAFF
abundance: NA; d_gene: NA; j_gene: TRBJ2-1; len: 15; v_gene: TRBV5-1; CDR3nt: TGCGCCAGCAGCTTAAGGCCCCCAGCGGGCAATGAGCAGTTCTTC; CDR3aa: CASSLRPPAGNEQFF
abundance: NA; d_gene: NA; j_gene: TRBJ1-1; len: 13; v_gene: TRBV27; CDR3nt: TGTGCCAGCAGTTACTCACAGAACACTGAAGCTTTCTTT; CDR3aa: CASSYSQNTEAFF
abundance: NA; d_gene: NA; j_gene: TRBJ1-2; len: 14; v_gene: TRBV7-2; CDR3nt: TGTGCCAGCAGCTTAGAAGCGCTGGCCTATGGCTACACCTTC; CDR3aa: CASSLEALAYGYTF
abundance: NA; d_gene: TRBD1; j_gene: TRBJ1-2; len: 15; v_gene: TRBV5-4; CDR3nt: TGTGCCAGCAGCTTGGTCGGGACAGATAACTATGGCTACACCTTC; CDR3aa: CASSLVGTDNYGYTF
abundance: NA; d_gene: TRBD1; j_gene: TRBJ1-1; len: 15; v_gene: TRBV19; CDR3nt: TGTGCCAGTAGTTCGCGACAGGGGTTGAACACTGAAGCTTTCTTT; CDR3aa: CASSSRQGLNTEAFF
abundance: NA; d_gene: NA; j_gene: TRBJ1-1; len: 13; v_gene: TRBV5-6; CDR3nt: TGTGCCAGCAGCGCGGACAGAGACACTGAAGCTTTCTTT; CDR3aa: CASSADRDTEAFF
abundance: NA; d_gene: NA; j_gene: TRBJ1-1; len: 15; v_gene: TRBV6-5; CDR3nt: TGTGCCAGCAGCCCAGGTGCGCAGGTGAACACTGAAGCTTTCTTT; CDR3aa: CASSPGAQVNTEAFF
abundance: NA; d_gene: NA; j_gene: TRBJ1-2; len: 14; v_gene: TRBV28; CDR3nt: TGTGCCAGCAGACCTCTGGGGGACACCTATGGCTACACCTTC; CDR3aa: CASRPLGDTYGYTF
abundance: NA; d_gene: TRBD2; j_gene: TRBJ2-3; len: 20; v_gene: TRBV28; CDR3nt: TGTGCCAGCACCCCCTGGGGTCGAGGAACTAGCGGGGGGGCAGCAGATACGCAGTATTTT; CDR3aa: CASTPWGRGTSGGAADTQYF
abundance: NA; d_gene: TRBD1; j_gene: TRBJ1-5; len: 17; v_gene: TRBV19; CDR3nt: TGTGCCAGTAGTACCCTGGGGACAGCTTATAGCAATCAGCCCCAGCATTTT; CDR3aa: CASSTLGTAYSNQPQHF
abundance: NA; d_gene: TRBD1; j_gene: TRBJ2-2; len: 14; v_gene: TRBV19; CDR3nt: TGTGCCAGTAGTCGGGCAGGGGGCACCGGGGAGCTGTTTTTT; CDR3aa: CASSRAGGTGELFF
abundance: NA; d_gene: NA; j_gene: TRBJ2-2; len: 15; v_gene: TRBV28; CDR3nt: TGTGCCAGCAGGGGGGGACGGCTGAACACCGGGGAGCTGTTTTTT; CDR3aa: CASRGGRLNTGELFF
abundance: once; d_gene: NA; j_gene: TRBJ1-1; len: 13; v_gene: TRBV7-3; CDR3nt: TGTGCCAGCAGCTTCCAGATGAACACTGAAGCTTTCTTT; CDR3aa: CASSFQMNTEAFF
abundance: NA; d_gene: NA; j_gene: TRBJ1-5; len: 13; v_gene: TRBV29-1; CDR3nt: TGCAGCGTCGGGGGAGCCCCCAATCAGCCCCAGCATTTT; CDR3aa: CSVGGAPNQPQHF
abundance: NA; d_gene: NA; j_gene: TRBJ2-6; len: 15; v_gene: TRBV2; CDR3nt: TGTGCCAGCAGGAGGGTGGACTCTGGGGCCAACGTCCTGACTTTC; CDR3aa: CASRRVDSGANVLTF
abundance: NA; d_gene: NA; j_gene: TRBJ2-1; len: 14; v_gene: TRBV5-4; CDR3nt: TGTGCCAGCAGCTTGAGGCAGTCATACAATGAGCAGTTCTTC; CDR3aa: CASSLRQSYNEQFF
abundance: NA; d_gene: NA; j_gene: TRBJ2-7; len: 15; v_gene: TRBV5-4; CDR3nt: TGTGCCAGCAGCTTGGGAGCAGGGGTCTCCTACGAGCAGTACTTC; CDR3aa: CASSLGAGVSYEQYF
abundance: NA; d_gene: TRBD1; j_gene: TRBJ1-3; len: 16; v_gene: TRBV28; CDR3nt: TGTGCCAGCAGTTCGAAGGCGGACAGGGCAGGAAACACCATATATTTT; CDR3aa: CASSSKADRAGNTIYF
abundance: once; d_gene: NA; j_gene: TRBJ1-5; len: 14; v_gene: TRBV27; CDR3nt: TGTGCCAGCAGTCCATCCAATAGCAATCAGCCCCAGCATTTT; CDR3aa: CASSPSNSNQPQHF
abundance: once; d_gene: NA; j_gene: TRBJ2-7; len: 12; v_gene: TRBV29-1; CDR3nt: TGCAGCGTTGGGACGACCACCTACGAGCAGTACTTC; CDR3aa: CSVGTTTYEQYF
abundance: NA; d_gene: TRBD1; j_gene: TRBJ1-2; len: 11; v_gene: TRBV6-5; CDR3nt: TGTGCCGCAACAGGGGTCTATGGCTACACCTTC; CDR3aa: CAATGVYGYTF
abundance: NA; d_gene: TRBD1; j_gene: TRBJ1-5; len: 14; v_gene: TRBV27; CDR3nt: TGTGCCAGCAGTTCGGGACAGGTAAATCAGCCCCAGCATTTT; CDR3aa: CASSSGQVNQPQHF
abundance: NA; d_gene: NA; j_gene: TRBJ2-3; len: 13; v_gene: TRBV6-5; CDR3nt: TGTGCCAGCACCTCTAGCGGCACAGATACGCAGTATTTT; CDR3aa: CASTSSGTDTQYF
abundance: NA; d_gene: NA; j_gene: TRBJ2-4; len: 19; v_gene: TRBV15; CDR3nt: TGTGCCACCAGCAGAGATAGTGCGGGGGCCCAGGTAGCCAAAAACATTCAGTACTTC; CDR3aa: CATSRDSAGAQVAKNIQYF
abundance: NA; d_gene: NA; j_gene: TRBJ1-5; len: 12; v_gene: TRBV28; CDR3nt: TGTGCCAGCAGACCAACCAATCAGCCCCAGCATTTT; CDR3aa: CASRPTNQPQHF
abundance: once; d_gene: NA; j_gene: TRBJ2-7; len: 12; v_gene: TRBV5-6; CDR3nt: TGTGCCAGCAGCTTGGCTAGCTACGAGCAGTACTTC; CDR3aa: CASSLASYEQYF
abundance: NA; d_gene: NA; j_gene: TRBJ1-5; len: 15; v_gene: TRBV19; CDR3nt: TGTGCCAGTAGTATTATCTGGGGGCAAGGGCAGCCCCAGCATTTT; CDR3aa: CASSIIWGQGQPQHF
abundance: NA; d_gene: NA; j_gene: TRBJ1-5; len: 13; v_gene: TRBV19; CDR3nt: TGTGCCAGTAGTATGTGGGCGGATCAGCCCCAGCATTTT; CDR3aa: CASSMWADQPQHF
abundance: NA; d_gene: NA; j_gene: TRBJ1-1; len: 13; v_gene: TRBV30; CDR3nt: TGTGCCTGGAGCTCGAGGGTAGGCACTGAAGCTTTCTTT; CDR3aa: CAWSSRVGTEAFF
abundance: NA; d_gene: NA; j_gene: TRBJ2-7; len: 15; v_gene: TRBV4-1; CDR3nt: TGCGCCAGCAGCCATTCCGGGACACTCACCTACGAGCAGTACTTC; CDR3aa: CASSHSGTLTYEQYF
abundance: NA; d_gene: TRBD2; j_gene: TRBJ2-5; len: 17; v_gene: TRBV3-1/TRBV3-2; CDR3nt: TGTGCCAGCAGTCCTAGAGGTCTAGCGGGGGGCGGGGAGACCCAGTACTTC; CDR3aa: CASSPRGLAGGGETQYF
abundance: NA; d_gene: TRBD1; j_gene: TRBJ1-6; len: 14; v_gene: TRBV7-2; CDR3nt: TGTGCCAGCAGCCGGACAGGGGTGGGTTCACCCCTCCACTTT; CDR3aa: CASSRTGVGSPLHF
abundance: NA; d_gene: TRBD1; j_gene: TRBJ1-5; len: 14; v_gene: TRBV30; CDR3nt: TGTGCCTGGACTCGGACAGGGGGCGTTCAGCCCCAGCATTTT; CDR3aa: CAWTRTGGVQPQHF
abundance: NA; d_gene: NA; j_gene: TRBJ1-4; len: 15; v_gene: TRBV3-1/TRBV3-2; CDR3nt: TGTGCCAGCAGCCAAGATTTGTCAGGCCGGGGAAAACTGTTTTTT; CDR3aa: CASSQDLSGRGKLFF
abundance: NA; d_gene: TRBD1; j_gene: TRBJ2-7; len: 14; v_gene: TRBV5-1; CDR3nt: TGCGCCAGCAGCTCGGACAGGGGTCTGTACGAGCAGTACTTC; CDR3aa: CASSSDRGLYEQYF
abundance: NA; d_gene: NA; j_gene: TRBJ1-1; len: 13; v_gene: TRBV6-4; CDR3nt: TGTGCCAGCAGTGCTACAGGGAACACTGAAGCTTTCTTT; CDR3aa: CASSATGNTEAFF
abundance: NA; d_gene: TRBD1; j_gene: TRBJ1-2; len: 16; v_gene: TRBV12-5; CDR3nt: TGTGCTAGTGGTTTGGTACCCGACAGGGAGCACTATGGCTACACCTTC; CDR3aa: CASGLVPDREHYGYTF
abundance: NA; d_gene: TRBD1; j_gene: TRBJ2-7; len: 12; v_gene: TRBV11-2; CDR3nt: TGTGCCAGCAGCAGGGGGCTGGGGGAGCAGTACTTC; CDR3aa: CASSRGLGEQYF
abundance: NA; d_gene: NA; j_gene: TRBJ2-1; len: 16; v_gene: TRBV19; CDR3nt: TGTGCCAGTAGTATAGCAGCTAGCCTCCCCTACAATGAGCAGTTCTTC; CDR3aa: CASSIAASLPYNEQFF
abundance: NA; d_gene: NA; j_gene: TRBJ1-5; len: 14; v_gene: TRBV6-6; CDR3nt: TGTGCCAGCAGGAGCCAGGGGAGCAATCAGCCCCAGCATTTT; CDR3aa: CASRSQGSNQPQHF
abundance: NA; d_gene: NA; j_gene: TRBJ2-3; len: 13; v_gene: TRBV27; CDR3nt: TGTGCCAGCAGTTCACTAGCTGTAGATACGCAGTATTTT; CDR3aa: CASSSLAVDTQYF
abundance: NA; d_gene: TRBD1; j_gene: TRBJ2-7; len: 15; v_gene: TRBV6-5; CDR3nt: TGTGCCAGCAGTTCTCCGGGACAGGGACACTACGAGCAGTACTTC; CDR3aa: CASSSPGQGHYEQYF
abundance: NA; d_gene: TRBD1; j_gene: TRBJ1-3; len: 15; v_gene: TRBV28; CDR3nt: TGTGCCAGCAGCCTCAGGGGGCCGGAGGGAAACACCATATATTTT; CDR3aa: CASSLRGPEGNTIYF
abundance: NA; d_gene: TRBD1; j_gene: TRBJ1-2; len: 14; v_gene: TRBV6-5; CDR3nt: TGTGCCAGCAGCATGGACAGGGGGATTTATGGCTACACCTTC; CDR3aa: CASSMDRGIYGYTF